The next 11 T cell receptor beta chains were all read from a single sample in a study of shared clonotypes between healthy human individuals. Data came from immunoSEQ multiplex PCR; TCRdb stores just in-frame clones and leaves some out. The sample includes a few million clones, more than 90% seen only once; the top ten take around 0.14%. The sample taken for sequencing was naive CD4+ T cells sorted from blood. This sample's subset: CD45RA+ positively selected. The receptors stem from a man aged 18 to 30 in good health.

The V and J genes are TRBV6-5 and TRBJ2-7; D unclear. CDR3 length: 14 residues. CDR1 and CDR2 from the germline V gene are MNHEY and SVGAGI. The germline V and J ends were trimmed by 6 bases and 1 base, with 13 bases remaining between them. DNA for the CDR3: TGTGCCAGCAGCGCTGGTCTGCCATCCTACGAGCAGTACTTC. It translates to CASSAGLPSYEQYF.

The chain recombines TRBV7-9 with TRBJ2-5, with D perhaps matching TRBD2 (6 bases). Trimming took off 5 bases at V and 4 bases at J, with 17 bases between the two ends. The CDR3 sequence is 15 residues long. Germline V gene data show CDR1 as SEHNR and CDR2 as FQNEAQ (reference sequence). CDR3 residues: CASSRLTGVRETQYF. CDR3 bases: TGTGCCAGCAGCCGTCTGACGGGGGTCCGAGAGACCCAGTACTTC.

The rearrangement joins TRBV5-6 to TRBJ2-2; no clear D. CDR1 and CDR2 (germline): SGHDT, YYEEEE. The CDR3 has 13 residues. Trimming took 0 bases from V and 8 from J, leaving 8 bases between them. DNA of the CDR3: TGTGCCAGCAGCTTGGGTACTTGGGGGGAGCTGTTTTTT. The encoded protein is CASSLGTWGELFF. The full variable domain, completed using reference TRBV5-6 and TRBJ2-2, is DAGVTQSPTHLIKTRGQQVTLRCSPKSGHDTVSWYQQALGQGPQFIFQYYEEEERQRGNFPDRFSGHQFPNYSSELNVNALLLGDSALYLCASSLGTWGELFFGEGSRLTVL.

The rearrangement uses TRBV7-9 and TRBJ2-7; 8 positions agree with TRBD1. Trimming removed 1 base from V and 1 base from J; junction bases left unmatched: 3. This CDR3 is built from 15 residues. Germline V gene sequence: CDR1 SEHNR, CDR2 FQNEAQ (reference sequence). CDR3: CASSLDRGESYEQYF. CDR3 nucleotide sequence: TGTGCCAGCAGCTTAGACAGGGGGGAATCCTACGAGCAGTACTTC.

The chain uses TRBV5-8 and TRBJ2-5; D is possibly TRBD1 or TRBD2 (5 bases each). The CDR3 extends over 14 amino acids. V shed 4 bases and J shed 1 base, with 11 bases lying between them. Looked up from germline, CDR1 is SGHTS and CDR2 is YDEGEE. This chain's CDR3 is CASSQGRPQETQYF. The CDR3 DNA sequence: TGTGCCAGCAGCCAGGGACGGCCCCAAGAGACCCAGTACTTC.

Worth noting for this clone: In the same sample, other DNA sequences code for this CDR3. This rearrangement joins TRBV18 to TRBJ1-3; 8 positions agree with TRBD1. CDR3 size: 16 residues. The germline CDR1 and CDR2 sequences are KGHSH and LQKENI. J gave up 0 bases and V 3 bases, and 4 bases lay outside the gene matches. In DNA form, the CDR3 reads TGTGCCAGCTCACCCACGACAGGGGACTCTGGAAACACCATATATTTT. Translating gives CASSPTTGDSGNTIYF. Together with reference TRBV18 and TRBJ1-3, the CDR3 gives the full variable domain: NAGVMQNPRHLVRRRGQEARLRCSPMKGHSHVYWYRQLPEEGLKFMVYLQKENIIDESGMPKERFSAEFPKEGPSILRIQQVVRGDSAAYFCASSPTTGDSGNTIYFGEGSWLTVV.

The rearrangement links TRBV18 to TRBJ2-3; D gene unclear. The ends were cut back, 4 bases at V and 4 bases at J, with 6 bases in the middle. This CDR3 is 12 amino acids long. Germline CDR1 and CDR2: KGHSH and LQKENI. The CDR3 spells CASSLSPDTQYF. CDR3 nucleotides: TGTGCCAGCTCACTTAGCCCAGATACGCAGTATTTT.

V usage is TRBV27 and J usage is TRBJ2-5, with 7 nucleotides matching TRBD1. The V and J ends lost 7 bases and 4 bases, in that order; junction bases with no gene match: 9. Germline V CDR1 and CDR2: MNHEY, SMNVEV (reference sequence). The CDR3 is made up of 14 amino acids. DNA for the CDR3: TGTGCCAGCATCCCCCGGGACAGTCGAGAGACCCAGTACTTC. It codes for CASIPRDSRETQYF.

Only one count was recorded for this clone. The gene calls are TRBV7-8 and TRBJ2-7; D possibly corresponds to TRBD1 (5 bases). Germline lookup yields CDR1 SGHVS and CDR2 FQNEAQ. The CDR3 loop spans 13 amino acids. V lost 4 bases, J lost 12 bases, and 19 bases lay in between. The CDR3: CASSWPGARKGYF. DNA of the CDR3: TGTGCCAGCAGCTGGCCTGGGGCCCGAAAAGGGTACTTC.

This rearrangement joins TRBV6-1 to TRBJ2-2; tentatively, D is TRBD2 (6 bases). The CDR3 spans 14 residues. Germline assignment: CDR1 MNHNS and CDR2 SASEGT. Trimming removed 4 bases from V and 6 bases from J, with 12 bases in between. As DNA, the CDR3 is TGTGCCAGCAGTGGCTGGAGGGAGCCCGGGGAGCTGTTTTTT. Protein: CASSGWREPGELFF.

The gene calls are TRBV5-4 and TRBJ2-4, with 10 nucleotides matching TRBD1. The germline gives CDR1 SGHNT, CDR2 YYREEE (reference sequence). The CDR3 extends over 15 amino acids. Trimming cost V 1 base and J 6 bases; bases outside gene matches: 4. The CDR3 loop reads CASSLRQGAGNIQYF. Here the CDR3 DNA reads TGTGCCAGCAGCTTGCGACAGGGGGCCGGAAACATTCAGTACTTC.